The 7 T cell receptor beta chains below all came from one sample that was sequenced in a study of beta chain features in type 1 diabetes. Findings of the study overall: TCRB CDR3s were moderately but significantly shorter in Type 1 diabetes patients in all four CD4+ subsets.

Of the isolated RNA, all was reverse transcribed, and so the sequenced material was expressed TCRB transcripts. TCRdb's copy holds only in-frame clones and misses some; the assay was immunoSEQ multiplex PCR. The data contain 50,000 or so clones, over 40% of them seen just once; the ten biggest clones take up 1.4%. These TCRs are of unknown antigen specificity. The material sequenced was Tregs from blood. These TCRs come from a man between 25 and 39 years old with type 1 diabetes.

The CDR3 DNA reads TGCGCCAGCAGCTTGTTGAGGTTGACCGGGGAGCTGTTTTTT. Its translation is CASSLLRLTGELFF. The chain recombines TRBV5-1 with TRBJ2-2, with D uncertain. The CDR3 spans 14 residues. V shed 1 base and J shed 5 bases, with 9 bases lying between them. Germline-derived CDR1 and CDR2 are SGHRS and YFSETQ.

This chain connects TRBV28 to TRBJ2-7; TRBD1 agrees at 7 bases. V gave up 5 bases and J gave up 12 bases; unmatched junction bases: 16. The CDR3 consists of 14 residues. Germline loops: CDR1 MDHEN, CDR2 SYDVKM. This CDR3 reads CASSPPSTGTRTYF. Written as DNA, the CDR3 is TGTGCCAGCAGTCCCCCCTCGACAGGGACCCGGACGTACTTC.

The chain employs TRBV27 and TRBJ1-1; D call uncertain. With 5 bases removed from V and 1 base from J, the gap between germline ends came to 11 bases. CDR1 and CDR2 from the germline V gene are MNHEY and SMNVEV (reference sequence). The CDR3 covers 14 residues. The DNA for the CDR3 is TGTGCCAGCAGTGTCTCAGACAAGAACACTGAAGCTTTCTTT. Its translation: CASSVSDKNTEAFF.

The V call is TRBV2, the J call TRBJ2-1; D ambiguous. V lost 4 bases to trimming and J lost 2 bases, with 9 bases between them. The germline gives CDR1 SNHLY, CDR2 FYNNEI. The CDR3 is 14 residues long. CDR3 DNA sequence: TGTGCCAGCAGTGGAAGTGAGGCCTACAATGAGCAGTTCTTC. Its translation is CASSGSEAYNEQFF.

This clone appeared a few times. The chain uses TRBV9 and TRBJ2-1; TRBD2 aligns across 7 bases. Germline V gene lookup returns CDR1 SGDLS and CDR2 YYNGEE. The V gene end was trimmed by 0 bases and the J gene end by 6 bases; junction bases not matched to a gene: 9. The CDR3 sequence is 16 residues long. CDR3 region: CASSVAAGEPSNEQFF. The CDR3 DNA sequence: TGTGCCAGCAGCGTAGCGGCGGGAGAGCCCTCCAATGAGCAGTTCTTC.

CDR3 protein: CAWSVRVTTQGGETQYF. The CDR3 bases are TGTGCCTGGAGTGTACGGGTAACTACCCAGGGGGGAGAGACCCAGTACTTC. The genes are TRBV30 and TRBJ2-5, with D maybe TRBD1 (7 bases). Trimming took off 0 bases at V and 4 bases at J, with 21 bases between the two ends. This CDR3 spans 17 amino acids. The germline CDR1 and CDR2 sequences are GTSNPN and SVGIG (reference sequence).

This chain uses TRBV4-2 with TRBJ1-2; possible D gene TRBD1, 5 bases. The germline V gene has CDR1 LGHNA and CDR2 YNFKEQ. V was cut by 1 base and J by 4 bases, with 13 bases left in between. This CDR3 has 15 residues. CDR3 nucleotides: TGTGCCAGCAGCCAAGGTGGACCCGGGGGCTATGGCTACACCTTC. The encoded protein is CASSQGGPGGYGYTF.